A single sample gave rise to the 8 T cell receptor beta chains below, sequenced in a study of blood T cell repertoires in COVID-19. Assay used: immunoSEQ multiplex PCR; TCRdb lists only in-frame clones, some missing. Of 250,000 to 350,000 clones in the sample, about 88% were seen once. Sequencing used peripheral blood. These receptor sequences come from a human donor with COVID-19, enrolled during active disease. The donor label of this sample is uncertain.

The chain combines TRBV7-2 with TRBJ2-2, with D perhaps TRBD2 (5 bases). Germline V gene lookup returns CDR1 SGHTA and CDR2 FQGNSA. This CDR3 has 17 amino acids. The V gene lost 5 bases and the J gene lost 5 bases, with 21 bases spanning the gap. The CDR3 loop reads CASSPDWGAGSTGELFF. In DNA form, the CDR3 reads TGTGCCAGCAGCCCAGATTGGGGAGCCGGGTCAACCGGGGAGCTGTTTTTT.

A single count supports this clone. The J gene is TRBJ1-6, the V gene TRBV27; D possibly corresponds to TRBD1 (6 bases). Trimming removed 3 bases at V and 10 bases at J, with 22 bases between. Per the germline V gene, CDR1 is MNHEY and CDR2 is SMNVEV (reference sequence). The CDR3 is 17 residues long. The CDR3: CASSLNLGTGLQSPLHF. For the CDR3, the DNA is TGTGCCAGCAGTTTGAATTTAGGAACAGGGCTACAATCACCCCTCCACTTT.

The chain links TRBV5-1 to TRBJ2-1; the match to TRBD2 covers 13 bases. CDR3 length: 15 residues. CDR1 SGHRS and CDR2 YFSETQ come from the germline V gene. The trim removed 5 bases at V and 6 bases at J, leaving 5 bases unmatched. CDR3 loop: CASSAGTSGTNEQFF. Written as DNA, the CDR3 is TGCGCCAGCAGTGCCGGGACTAGCGGGACCAATGAGCAGTTCTTC.

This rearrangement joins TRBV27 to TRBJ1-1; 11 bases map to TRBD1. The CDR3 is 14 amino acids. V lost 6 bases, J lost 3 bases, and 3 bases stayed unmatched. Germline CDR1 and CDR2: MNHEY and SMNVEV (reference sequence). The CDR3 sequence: CASSRTGGDTEAFF. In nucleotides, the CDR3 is TGTGCCAGCAGCCGGACAGGGGGCGACACTGAAGCTTTCTTT.

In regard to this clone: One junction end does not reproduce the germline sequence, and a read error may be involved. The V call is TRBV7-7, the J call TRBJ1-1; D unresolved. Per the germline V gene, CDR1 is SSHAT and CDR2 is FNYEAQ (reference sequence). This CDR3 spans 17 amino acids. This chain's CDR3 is CASSLGLPGPKNTEAFF. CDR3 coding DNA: TGTGCTAGCAGCTTAGGGTTACCCGGTCCTAAGAACACTGAAGCTTTCTTT.

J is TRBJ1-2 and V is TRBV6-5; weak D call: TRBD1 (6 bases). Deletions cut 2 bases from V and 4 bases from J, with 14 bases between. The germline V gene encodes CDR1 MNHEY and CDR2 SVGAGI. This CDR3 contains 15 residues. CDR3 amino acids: CASSYDTGPGYGYTF. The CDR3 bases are TGTGCCAGCAGTTACGACACAGGGCCTGGCTATGGCTACACCTTC.

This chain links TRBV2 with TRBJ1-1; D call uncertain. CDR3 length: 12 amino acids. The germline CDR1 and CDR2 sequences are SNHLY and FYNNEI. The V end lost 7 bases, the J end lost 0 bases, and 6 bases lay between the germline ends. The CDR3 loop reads CASTGMNTEAFF. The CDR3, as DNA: TGTGCCAGCACGGGGATGAACACTGAAGCTTTCTTT.

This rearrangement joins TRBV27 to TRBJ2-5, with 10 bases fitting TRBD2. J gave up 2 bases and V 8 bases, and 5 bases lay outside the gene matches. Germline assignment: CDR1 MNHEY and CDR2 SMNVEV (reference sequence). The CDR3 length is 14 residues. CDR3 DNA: TGTGCCAGCGGACTACTAGCGGGGCAAGAGACCCAGTACTTC. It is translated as CASGLLAGQETQYF.